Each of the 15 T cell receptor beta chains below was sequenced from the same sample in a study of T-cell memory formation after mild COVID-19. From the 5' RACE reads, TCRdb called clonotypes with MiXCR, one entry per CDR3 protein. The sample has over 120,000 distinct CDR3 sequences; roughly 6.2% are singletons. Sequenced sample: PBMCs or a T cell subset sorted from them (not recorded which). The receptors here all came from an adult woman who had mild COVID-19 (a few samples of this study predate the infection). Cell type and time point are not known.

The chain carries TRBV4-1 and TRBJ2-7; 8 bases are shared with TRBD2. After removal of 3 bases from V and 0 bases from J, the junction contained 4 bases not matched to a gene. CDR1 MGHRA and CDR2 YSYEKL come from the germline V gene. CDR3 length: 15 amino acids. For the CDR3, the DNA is TGCGCCAGCAGCCAGGAGGGACTAGGCTCCTACGAGCAGTACTTC. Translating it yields CASSQEGLGSYEQYF.

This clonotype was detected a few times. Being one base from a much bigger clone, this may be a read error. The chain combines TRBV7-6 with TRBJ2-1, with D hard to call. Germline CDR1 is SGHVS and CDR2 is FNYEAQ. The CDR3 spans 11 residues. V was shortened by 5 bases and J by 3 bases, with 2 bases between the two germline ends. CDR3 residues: CASSDYNEQFF. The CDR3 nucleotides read TGTGCCAGCAGCGACTACAATGAGCAGTTCTTC.

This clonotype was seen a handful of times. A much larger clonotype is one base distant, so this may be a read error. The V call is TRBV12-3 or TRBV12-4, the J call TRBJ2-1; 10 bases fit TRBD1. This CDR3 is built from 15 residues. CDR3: CASSPRDRGGNEQLF. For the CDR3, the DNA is TGTGCCAGCAGTCCCCGGGACAGGGGCGGCAATGAGCAGTTATTC.

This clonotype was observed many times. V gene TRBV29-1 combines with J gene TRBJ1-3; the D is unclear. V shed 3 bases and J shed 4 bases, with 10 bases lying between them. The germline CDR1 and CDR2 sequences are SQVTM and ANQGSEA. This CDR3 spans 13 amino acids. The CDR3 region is CSVDPLSGNTIYF. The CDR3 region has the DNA TGCAGCGTTGATCCGCTGTCGGGAAACACCATATATTTT.

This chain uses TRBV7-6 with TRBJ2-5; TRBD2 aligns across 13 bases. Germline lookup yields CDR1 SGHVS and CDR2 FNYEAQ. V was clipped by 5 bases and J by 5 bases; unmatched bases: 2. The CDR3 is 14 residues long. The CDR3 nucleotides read TGTGCCAGCAGCACTAGCGGGAGGGTGGAGACCCAGTACTTC. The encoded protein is CASSTSGRVETQYF.

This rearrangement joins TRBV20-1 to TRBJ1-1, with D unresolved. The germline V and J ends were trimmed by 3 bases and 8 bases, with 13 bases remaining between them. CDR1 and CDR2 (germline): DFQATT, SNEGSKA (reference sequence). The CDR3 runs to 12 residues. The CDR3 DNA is TGCAGTGCTAGGAGAGACGATCTCGAAGCTTTCTTT. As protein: CSARRDDLEAFF.

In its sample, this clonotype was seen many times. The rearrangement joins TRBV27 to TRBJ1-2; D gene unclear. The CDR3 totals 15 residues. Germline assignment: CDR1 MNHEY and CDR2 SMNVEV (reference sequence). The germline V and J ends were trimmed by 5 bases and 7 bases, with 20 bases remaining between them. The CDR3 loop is CASSPGRRPLSGYTF. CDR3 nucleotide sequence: TGTGCCAGCAGTCCCGGAAGGAGGCCCCTAAGTGGCTACACCTTC.

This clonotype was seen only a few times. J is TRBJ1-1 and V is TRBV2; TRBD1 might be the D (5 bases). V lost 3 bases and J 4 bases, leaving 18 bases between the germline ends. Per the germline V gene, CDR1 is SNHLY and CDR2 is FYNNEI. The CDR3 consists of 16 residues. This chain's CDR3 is CASSERGGGLSTEAFF. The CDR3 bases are TGTGCCAGCAGTGAGCGGGGGGGAGGGTTGAGCACTGAAGCTTTCTTT.

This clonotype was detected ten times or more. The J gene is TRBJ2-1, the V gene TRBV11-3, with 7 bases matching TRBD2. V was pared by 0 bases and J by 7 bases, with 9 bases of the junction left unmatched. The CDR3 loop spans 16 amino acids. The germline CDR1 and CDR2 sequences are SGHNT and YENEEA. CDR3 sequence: CASSLDGLAAENEQFF. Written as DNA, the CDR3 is TGTGCCAGCAGCTTAGATGGGCTAGCGGCTGAAAATGAGCAGTTCTTC.

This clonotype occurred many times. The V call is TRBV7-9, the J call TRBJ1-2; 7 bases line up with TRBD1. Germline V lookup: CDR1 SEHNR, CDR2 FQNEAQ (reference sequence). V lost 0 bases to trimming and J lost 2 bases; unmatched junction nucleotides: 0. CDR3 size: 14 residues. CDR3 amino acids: CASSLAQGNYGYTF. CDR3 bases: TGTGCCAGCAGCTTAGCACAGGGGAACTATGGCTACACCTTC.

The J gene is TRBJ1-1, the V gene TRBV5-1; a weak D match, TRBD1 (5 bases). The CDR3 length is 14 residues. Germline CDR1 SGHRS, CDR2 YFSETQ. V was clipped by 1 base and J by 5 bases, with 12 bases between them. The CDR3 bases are TGCGCCAGCAGCTTGTCGGGGGGAGGAACTGAAGCTTTCTTT. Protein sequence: CASSLSGGGTEAFF.

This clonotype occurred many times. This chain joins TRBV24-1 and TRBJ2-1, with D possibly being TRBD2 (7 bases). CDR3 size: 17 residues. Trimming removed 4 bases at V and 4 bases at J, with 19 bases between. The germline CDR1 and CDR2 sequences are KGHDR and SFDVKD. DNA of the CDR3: TGTGCCACCAGTGACAGCCCTGGGAGGGGGGGGTACAATGAGCAGTTCTTC. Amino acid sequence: CATSDSPGRGGYNEQFF.

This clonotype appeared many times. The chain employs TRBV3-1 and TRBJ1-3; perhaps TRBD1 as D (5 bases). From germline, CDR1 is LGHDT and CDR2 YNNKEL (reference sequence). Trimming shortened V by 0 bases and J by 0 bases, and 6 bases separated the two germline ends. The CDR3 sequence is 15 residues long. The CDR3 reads CASSQDGASGNTIYF. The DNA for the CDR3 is TGTGCCAGCAGCCAAGACGGGGCCTCTGGAAACACCATATATTTT.

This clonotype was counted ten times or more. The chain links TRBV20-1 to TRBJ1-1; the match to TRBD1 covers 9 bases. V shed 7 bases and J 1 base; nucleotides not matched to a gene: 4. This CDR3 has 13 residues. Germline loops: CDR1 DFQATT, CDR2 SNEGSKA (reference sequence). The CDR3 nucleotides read TGCAGTGTTCCGGGACAGGGGAACACTGAAGCTTTCTTT. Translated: CSVPGQGNTEAFF.

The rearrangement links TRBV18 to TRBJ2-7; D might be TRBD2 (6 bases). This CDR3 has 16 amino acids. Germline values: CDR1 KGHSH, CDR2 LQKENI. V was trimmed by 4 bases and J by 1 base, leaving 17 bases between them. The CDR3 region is CASSRFGSTQSYEQYF. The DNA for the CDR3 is TGTGCCAGCTCACGATTCGGGAGTACCCAATCCTACGAGCAGTACTTC.